This T cell receptor (beta chain) emerged from a study of blood T cells in healthy people across ages. This clonotype turned up a few times. It was with a sample-barcoded 5' primer and a J-beta primer mix that a second PCR of about 6 to 12 cycles was run. TCRdb called the 5' RACE reads again in MiXCR, with one record for every CDR3 protein. There are 1.4 million or so distinct CDR3 sequences in the sample; roughly 43% occur only once, and just over 4% lies in the top ten. Sequenced sample: blood. The source of this sequence is a woman aged 18 to 35 in good health.

Here the CDR3 DNA reads TGCAGTGCTGTGGACATTTCCTACGAGCAGTACTTC. Translating it yields CSAVDISYEQYF. The rearrangement uses TRBV20-1 and TRBJ2-7; tentatively, D is TRBD1 (5 bases). V was shortened by 5 bases and J by 1 base, with 9 bases between the two germline ends. Germline V CDR1 and CDR2: DFQATT, SNEGSKA (reference sequence). There are 12 residues in the CDR3.